This T cell receptor (beta chain) was recovered during a study of cytomegalovirus exposure and HLA in healthy donors. Study-wide points: Most TCR sequences were uncommon, yet certain public TCRs appeared in many donors. Reports showed the classifier diagnosing cytomegalovirus status with high specificity and sensitivity.

Comments on this clone: Its antigen is unidentified.

This CDR3 contains 14 residues. Trimming cost V 4 bases and J 9 bases, with 18 bases left between them. CDR1 is MRHNA and CDR2 is SNTAGT in the germline V gene. In the PCR, 60 Vbeta and 13 Jbeta primers were used. The assay was immunoSEQ multiplex PCR, and TCRdb's table has in-frame clones only and misses some. The sample holds 150,000 to 200,000 clones, 75% seen once. The source of this sequence is a woman aged 45 to 65 in good health and CMV-seropositive. Sequences were obtained from PBMCs. The rearrangement links TRBV6-4 to TRBJ2-5, with no clear D. CDR3 DNA: TGTGCCAGCAGTGGAATACCCGACTCGCGACCCCAGTACTTC. This translates into CASSGIPDSRPQYF.